The T cell receptor beta chain under discussion was sequenced for a study of cytotoxic CD8 clonotypes in ibrutinib-treated CLL. This clone has only a few counts. The antigen is unknown. Assay: immunoSEQ multiplex PCR; the TCRdb copy retains only in-frame clones and omits some. Here the sample spans roughly 160,000 clones, approximately 84% being singletons. Study-wide results and limits: Sustained-remission and progressing patients' sampling times differed. Clonality showed a rise at ibrutinib response that reversed toward baseline at progression.

Sequences were derived from PBMCs, sampled after 24 months of ibrutinib treatment. This TCR was recovered from a human donor with chronic lymphocytic leukemia.

The CDR3 sequence: CASHSNNQPQHF. DNA of the CDR3: TGTGCCAGCCACAGTAACAATCAGCCCCAGCATTTT. The genes are TRBV28 and TRBJ1-5, with no clear D. This CDR3 comprises 12 residues. Per germline, CDR1 MDHEN and CDR2 SYDVKM. Trimming left V 8 bases short and J 3 bases short, with 8 bases between.